The 26 T cell receptor beta chains given below trace back to one sample, sequenced in a study of blood T cell repertoires in COVID-19. Method: immunoSEQ multiplex PCR; TCRdb's copy keeps in-frame clones and lacks some. The sample records roughly 50,000 clones, around 85% being singletons. What was sequenced was peripheral blood. The receptors originated from a woman of 80 years or more with COVID-19, enrolled during active disease.

This chain connects TRBV18 to TRBJ2-5; TRBD2 matches 13 bases. The junction had 5 bases not matched to a gene; V was cut back by 6 bases and J by 4 bases. This CDR3 has 15 amino acids. From germline, CDR1 is KGHSH and CDR2 LQKENI. CDR3 protein: CASSQGLAGRETQYF. CDR3 nucleotide sequence: TGTGCCAGCTCGCAGGGACTAGCGGGAAGAGAGACCCAGTACTTC.

The chain employs TRBV11-2 and TRBJ2-5, with D possibly matching TRBD2 (6 bases). V gave up 5 bases and J gave up 2 bases, with 12 bases separating them. Germline V lookup: CDR1 SGHAT, CDR2 FQNNGV. This CDR3 is 14 amino acids long. CDR3 protein: CASSPRLDQETQYF. In nucleotides, the CDR3 is TGTGCCAGCAGCCCGCGACTAGATCAAGAGACCCAGTACTTC.

The chain uses TRBV4-3 and TRBJ2-1; 12 bases are a match to TRBD2. Germline V gene sequence: CDR1 LGHNA, CDR2 YSLEER. Trimming took 4 bases from V and 7 from J; bases not matched to a gene: 8. This CDR3 region has 16 residues. For the CDR3, the DNA is TGCGCCAGCAGCCGGGCTAGCGGGGGGGCGAGGAATGAGCAGTTCTTC. It codes for CASSRASGGARNEQFF.

The CDR3: CASSIRTSGTDTQYF. The CDR3 nucleotides are TGTGCCAGCAGCATACGGACTAGCGGGACAGATACGCAGTATTTT. This chain connects TRBV5-4 to TRBJ2-3; 11 positions agree with TRBD2. Germline V lookup: CDR1 SGHNT, CDR2 YYREEE (reference sequence). J lost 3 bases, V lost 4 bases, and 4 bases had no gene match. This CDR3 is built from 15 residues.

The chain has TRBV7-9 and TRBJ2-7; D not resolved. The V end was cut by 5 bases, the J end by 2 bases, with 7 bases between. Germline V gene data show CDR1 as SEHNR and CDR2 as FQNEAQ (reference sequence). The CDR3 covers 12 residues. The CDR3 nucleotides read TGTGCCAGCAGCCGGGTGCCCTACGAGCAGTACTTC. It encodes CASSRVPYEQYF.

The chain carries TRBV7-2 and TRBJ1-1; TRBD1 agrees at 8 bases. The germline gives CDR1 SGHTA, CDR2 FQGNSA. The CDR3 totals 16 residues. The V segment lost 2 bases and the J segment 0 bases; nucleotides outside the gene matches: 5. Here the CDR3 DNA reads TGTGCCAGCAGCTTACCCAGGGGGCCCTTGAACACTGAAGCTTTCTTT. Translation: CASSLPRGPLNTEAFF. The variable domain in full, completed from reference TRBV7-2 and TRBJ1-1, reads GAGVSQSPSNKVTEKGKDVELRCDPISGHTALYWYRQSLGQGLEFLIYFQGNSAPDKSGLPSDRFSAERTGGSVSTLTIQRTQQEDSAVYLCASSLPRGPLNTEAFFGQGTRLTVV.

This chain links TRBV7-9 with TRBJ2-7, with 9 nucleotides matching TRBD1. Trimming took 8 bases from V and 5 from J; bases not matched to a gene: 13. The germline gives CDR1 SEHNR, CDR2 FQNEAQ (reference sequence). CDR3 length: 15 amino acids. CDR3 nucleotides: TGTGCCAGCGATGGACAGGGGTCCCGGAGGGACGAGCAGTACTTC. This translates into CASDGQGSRRDEQYF.

This chain connects TRBV11-2 to TRBJ1-2, with 7 bases lining up with TRBD1. This CDR3 is built from 16 residues. With 4 bases clipped from V and 4 bases from J, the junction kept 12 bases outside the gene matches. Germline V gene data show CDR1 as SGHAT and CDR2 as FQNNGV. CDR3 nucleotides: TGTGCCAGCAGCTCCTATCCCGACAGGGCTTCCTATGGCTACACCTTC. It codes for CASSSYPDRASYGYTF.

This clone was picked up a small number of times. V and J are TRBV10-3 and TRBJ2-7; perhaps TRBD2 as D (7 bases). There are 14 residues in the CDR3. Trimming took off 4 bases at V and 5 bases at J, with 15 bases between the two ends. Germline CDR1 ENHRY, CDR2 SYGVKD. The CDR3 bases are TGTGCCATCAGTGGGGGGGCTAGCGGCCACGAGCAGTACTTC. This encodes CAISGGASGHEQYF.

This chain connects TRBV10-3 to TRBJ2-3; D call uncertain. V shed 3 bases and J shed 8 bases, with 12 bases lying between them. The V gene's germline CDR1 is ENHRY and CDR2 SYGVKD. CDR3 length: 13 residues. The CDR3 sequence is CAISESTTRTQYF. In DNA, the CDR3 is TGTGCCATCAGTGAATCAACTACACGTACGCAGTATTTT.

The J gene is TRBJ2-5, the V gene TRBV7-6; D ambiguous. V was pared by 8 bases and J by 1 base, with 23 bases between. The germline V gene has CDR1 SGHVS and CDR2 FNYEAQ. The CDR3 extends over 17 amino acids. The CDR3 loop is CASSPHPGSRSQETQYF. The CDR3 DNA is TGTGCCAGCTCCCCCCACCCTGGATCTCGGAGCCAAGAGACCCAGTACTTC.

The table lists this clone with a count of one. The V and J genes are TRBV5-5 and TRBJ1-2; 7 bases are a match to TRBD1. The J segment lost 3 bases and the V segment lost 1 base, leaving 9 bases of the junction unmatched. CDR1 and CDR2 from the germline V gene are SGHKS and YYEKEE (reference sequence). The CDR3 is made up of 16 amino acids. As DNA, the CDR3 is TGTGCCAGCAGCTTGAGGGGGTACGGGACAGACTATGGCTACACCTTC. Protein sequence: CASSLRGYGTDYGYTF.

The V and J genes are TRBV7-9 and TRBJ2-5; a weak D match, TRBD1 (6 bases). The CDR3 is 15 residues long. Germline V CDR1 and CDR2: SEHNR, FQNEAQ (reference sequence). V was clipped by 5 bases and J by 2 bases, with 15 bases between them. The CDR3 is CASSLSRGGQETQYF. CDR3 DNA sequence: TGTGCCAGCAGCCTAAGCAGGGGCGGGCAAGAGACCCAGTACTTC.

V usage is TRBV6-1 and J usage is TRBJ1-6; 7 nucleotides align to TRBD1. The V segment lost 2 bases and the J segment 6 bases; nucleotides outside the gene matches: 4. Germline V gives CDR1 MNHNS, CDR2 SASEGT. This CDR3 is 15 amino acids long. CDR3 DNA sequence: TGTGCCAGCAGTGAACGAGGACAGGTTAATTCACCCCTCCACTTT. The encoded protein is CASSERGQVNSPLHF.

V gene TRBV2 combines with J gene TRBJ2-2; TRBD1 might be the D (5 bases). V was cut by 9 bases and J by 6 bases, with 11 bases left in between. CDR3 length: 12 residues. CDR1 SNHLY and CDR2 FYNNEI come from the germline V gene. CDR3 sequence: CARSDRSGELFF. The CDR3 DNA sequence: TGTGCCAGATCAGACAGATCCGGGGAGCTGTTTTTT.

The V gene is TRBV7-2, the J gene TRBJ2-7; 8 bases match TRBD2. Germline V gives CDR1 SGHTA, CDR2 FQGNSA. The CDR3 length is 15 residues. V trimming: 5 bases; J trimming: 1 base; junction bases outside the gene matches: 7. The CDR3 DNA reads TGTGCCAGCAGCAGAAGCGGGGGAACATCCTACGAGCAGTACTTC. It codes for CASSRSGGTSYEQYF.

The rearrangement links TRBV12-5 to TRBJ2-7; D might be TRBD1 (6 bases). Germline values: CDR1 LGHNT, CDR2 FRNRAP. This CDR3 has 13 amino acids. V was pared by 7 bases and J by 6 bases, with 16 bases between. CDR3 coding DNA: TGTGCTAGTGTCCGCCCGGGCAGGGGCGAGCAGTACTTC. Its translation: CASVRPGRGEQYF. The full variable domain, completed using reference TRBV12-5 and TRBJ2-7, is DARVTQTPRHKVTEMGQEVTMRCQPILGHNTVFWYRQTMMQGLELLAYFRNRAPLDDSGMPKDRFSAEMPDATLATLKIQPSEPRDSAVYFCASVRPGRGEQYFGPGTRLTVT.

The chain joins TRBV10-1 to TRBJ1-3, with D possibly matching TRBD1 (5 bases). This CDR3 has 16 amino acids. Germline-derived CDR1 and CDR2 are WNHNN and SYGVQD (reference sequence). The CDR3 nucleotides are TGCGGCCAGCGTTCCGTCACAGGCAACTCTGGAAACACCATATATTTT. This codes for CGQRSVTGNSGNTIYF.

The chain uses TRBV9 and TRBJ2-2, with 10 bases matching TRBD1. V dropped 4 bases and J dropped 4; count of bases not matched to a gene: 7. The CDR3 loop spans 16 amino acids. Germline V CDR1 and CDR2: SGDLS, YYNGEE. The CDR3 sequence is CASSTLGTGVTGELFF. For the CDR3, the DNA is TGTGCCAGCAGCACCTTGGGGACAGGGGTCACCGGGGAGCTGTTTTTT.

The chain combines TRBV7-9 with TRBJ1-2; 8 nucleotides agree with TRBD1. The CDR3 totals 14 residues. The trim removed 2 bases at V and 3 bases at J, leaving 2 bases unmatched. CDR1 is SEHNR, CDR2 FQNEAQ, per germline (reference sequence). CDR3 sequence reads: CASSLNRGDYGYTF. The DNA of the CDR3 is TGTGCCAGCAGCTTAAACAGGGGGGACTATGGCTACACCTTC.

V and J are TRBV4-2 and TRBJ2-3; D possibly corresponds to TRBD2 (6 bases). CDR1 and CDR2 from the germline V gene are LGHNA and YNFKEQ. Trimming took off 4 bases at V and 3 bases at J, with 8 bases between the two ends. The CDR3 has 13 amino acids. Written as DNA, the CDR3 is TGTGCCAGCAGCCTGGGACTTACAGATACGCAGTATTTT. This encodes CASSLGLTDTQYF.

This clone appeared once. This chain uses TRBV11-3 with TRBJ2-7; no definite D call. Germline V lookup: CDR1 SGHNT, CDR2 YENEEA. V lost 1 base to trimming and J lost 2 bases, with 6 bases between them. The CDR3 loop spans 13 amino acids. The CDR3, as DNA: TGTGCCAGCAGCTTAGCAGAAGCCTACGAGCAGTACTTC. This sequence encodes CASSLAEAYEQYF.

The chain couples TRBV12-3 or TRBV12-4 to TRBJ1-5; D gene ambiguous. V dropped 2 bases and J dropped 5 bases, with 7 bases sitting between them. The CDR3 runs 13 residues. In DNA, the CDR3 is TGTGCCAGCAGTTTAACGGTAGATCAGCCCCAGCATTTT. Protein: CASSLTVDQPQHF.

The chain carries TRBV29-1 and TRBJ1-4, with 7 bases identical to TRBD1. The CDR3 runs to 12 residues. Unmatched junction bases numbered 3, after V lost 6 bases and J lost 5 bases. The V gene's germline CDR1 is SQVTM and CDR2 ANQGSEA. The CDR3 sequence is CSVPDRNEKLFF. The DNA of the CDR3 is TGCAGCGTCCCGGACAGGAATGAAAAACTGTTTTTT.

The rearrangement joins TRBV4-3 to TRBJ2-3; TRBD2 agrees at 7 bases. Trimming at V came to 4 bases and at J to 2 bases, leaving 9 bases not matched to a gene. Germline CDR1 reads LGHNA; CDR2 reads YSLEER. CDR3 length: 16 residues. CDR3 region: CASSPAGAEHTDTQYF. CDR3 DNA sequence: TGCGCCAGCAGCCCCGCGGGAGCGGAACACACAGATACGCAGTATTTT.

The V and J genes are TRBV7-9 and TRBJ1-2; 11 nucleotides match TRBD1. The CDR3 consists of 15 residues. Trimming cost V 1 base and J 3 bases; bases outside gene matches: 1. Germline loops: CDR1 SEHNR, CDR2 FQNEAQ (reference sequence). The CDR3 DNA reads as TGTGCCAGCAGCTTAGGGACAGGGGGCGACTATGGCTACACCTTC. Protein: CASSLGTGGDYGYTF.